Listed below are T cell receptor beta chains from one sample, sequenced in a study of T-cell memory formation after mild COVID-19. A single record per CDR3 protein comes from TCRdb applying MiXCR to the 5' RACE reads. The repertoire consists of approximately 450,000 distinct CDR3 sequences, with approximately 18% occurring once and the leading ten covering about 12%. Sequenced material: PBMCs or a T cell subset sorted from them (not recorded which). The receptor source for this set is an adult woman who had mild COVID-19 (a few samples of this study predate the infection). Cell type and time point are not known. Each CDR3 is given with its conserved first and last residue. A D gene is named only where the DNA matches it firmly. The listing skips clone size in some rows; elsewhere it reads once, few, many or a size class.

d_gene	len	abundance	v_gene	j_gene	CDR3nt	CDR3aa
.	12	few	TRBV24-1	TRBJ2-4	TGTGCCACCAGTGGCCAGGGAAACATTCAGTACTTC	CATSGQGNIQYF
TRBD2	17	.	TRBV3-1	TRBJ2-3	TGTGCCAGCAGCCAAGAGAGCGCTAGCGGGGCGGTAGATACGCAGTATTTT	CASSQESASGAVDTQYF
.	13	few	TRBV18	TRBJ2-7	TGTGCCAGCAGCAGGGACACCTTCTACGAGCAGTACTTC	CASSRDTFYEQYF
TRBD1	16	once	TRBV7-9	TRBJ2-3	TGTGCCAGCAGCCTTCAGATTACAGGGGGCGCGGATACGCAGTATTTT	CASSLQITGGADTQYF
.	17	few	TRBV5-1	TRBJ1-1	TGCGCCAGCAGCTTGCTGTCGACAAGACTTATGAACACTGAAGCTTTCTTT	CASSLLSTRLMNTEAFF
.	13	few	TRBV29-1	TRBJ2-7	TGCAGCGTCAGTGGACCAGTCCACTACGAGCAGTACTTC	CSVSGPVHYEQYF
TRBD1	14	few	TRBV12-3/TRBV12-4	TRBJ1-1	TGTGCCAGCAGTTTAGCGGACAGGGCCAGAAAAGCTTTCTTT	CASSLADRARKAFF
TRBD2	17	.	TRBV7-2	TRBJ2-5	TGTGCCAGCAGCTTAGTGTATAGCGGGGGGCACCAAGAGACCCAGTACTTC	CASSLVYSGGHQETQYF
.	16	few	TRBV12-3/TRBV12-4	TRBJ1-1	TGTGCCAGCAGTAAAAGGGGCACCTTGACGAACACTGAAGCTTTCTTT	CASSKRGTLTNTEAFF
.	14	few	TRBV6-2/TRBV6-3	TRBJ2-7	TGTGCCAGCAGTCCCCGACTAGAGGTGGGTGAGCAGTACTTC	CASSPRLEVGEQYF
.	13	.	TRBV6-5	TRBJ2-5	TGTGCCAGCAGTTACTTGGGGGCGGAGACCCAGTACTTC	CASSYLGAETQYF
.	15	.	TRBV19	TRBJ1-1	TGTGCCAGTAGTATAACCCATTGGGGGGGCACTGAAGCTTTCTTT	CASSITHWGGTEAFF
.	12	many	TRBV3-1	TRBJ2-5	TGTGCCAGCAGCCAAGTCGGAGAGACCCAGTACTTC	CASSQVGETQYF
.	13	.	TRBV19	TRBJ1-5	TGTGCCAGTAGTATAGGACTTCATCAAGCCCAGCATTTT	CASSIGLHQAQHF
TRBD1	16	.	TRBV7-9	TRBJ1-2	TGTGCCAGCAGCTTAGCGCTGAGGACAGGGGTCTATGGCTACACCTTC	CASSLALRTGVYGYTF
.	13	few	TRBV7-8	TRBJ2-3	TGTGCCAGCAGCCCGCGGCCCACAGATACGCAGTATTTT	CASSPRPTDTQYF
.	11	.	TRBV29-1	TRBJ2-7	TGCAGCGTCGGGAGCTCCTACGAGCAGTACTTC	CSVGSSYEQYF
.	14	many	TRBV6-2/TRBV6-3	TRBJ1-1	TGTGCCAGCAGTTACACTCACTCGAACACTGAAGCTTTCTTT	CASSYTHSNTEAFF
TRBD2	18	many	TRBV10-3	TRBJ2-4	TGTGCCATCAGTGAGTCGGGGGGGACTACAGTGGCCAAAAACATTCAGTACTTC	CAISESGGTTVAKNIQYF
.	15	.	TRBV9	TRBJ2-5	TGTGCCAGCAGCGTAGGGTGGACAGTCCAAGAGACCCAGTACTTC	CASSVGWTVQETQYF
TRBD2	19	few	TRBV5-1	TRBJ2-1	TGCGCCAGCAGCTCCCTTCCGGGGGGGCCAGTTGTCTCCTACAATGAGCAGTTCTTC	CASSSLPGGPVVSYNEQFF
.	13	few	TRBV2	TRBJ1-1	TGTGCCACGAAGAGGGCCCGGAACACTGAAGCTTTCTTT	CATKRARNTEAFF
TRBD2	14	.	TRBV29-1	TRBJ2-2	TGCAGCGTGACTAGCGGACCGAACACCGGGGAGCTGTTTTTT	CSVTSGPNTGELFF
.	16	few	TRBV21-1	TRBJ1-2	TGTGCCAGCAGCAAAGGTTCCGGGAAGACTAACTATGGCTACACCTTC	CASSKGSGKTNYGYTF
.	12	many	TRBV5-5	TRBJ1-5	TGTGCCAGCAGCTTGCCCGGGGGGCTCCAGCATTTT	CASSLPGGLQHF
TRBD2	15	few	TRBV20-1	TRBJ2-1	TGCAGTGCTAGGGGCCCCGGGGGGACTCACAATGAGCAGTTCTTC	CSARGPGGTHNEQFF
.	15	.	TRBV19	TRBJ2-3	TGTGCCAGTAGTATGGGTGGAGGGGGGCCAGATACGCAGTATTTT	CASSMGGGGPDTQYF
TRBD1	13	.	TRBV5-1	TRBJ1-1	TGCGCCAGCAGCTTGCCGGGACAGGGCGGAGCTTTCTTT	CASSLPGQGGAFF
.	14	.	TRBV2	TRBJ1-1	TGTGCCAGCAGTGAAGTCCGTGAAGGGCGGGGAGCTTTCTTT	CASSEVREGRGAFF
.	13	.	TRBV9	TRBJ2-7	TGTGCCAGCAGCGTAGAAAGGCCCTACGAGCAGTACTTC	CASSVERPYEQYF
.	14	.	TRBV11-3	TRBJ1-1	TGTGCCAGCAGCTTTAGTCAGCCGAACACTGAAGCTTTCTTT	CASSFSQPNTEAFF
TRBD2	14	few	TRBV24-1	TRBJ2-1	TGTGCCACCAGTAGCGGGGGGTTGGGCAATGAGCAGTTCTTC	CATSSGGLGNEQFF